The subject of this entry is one T cell receptor beta chain. V was cut by 6 bases and J by 1 base, with 13 bases left in between. CDR3 length equals 15 residues. CDR1 MDHEN and CDR2 SYDVKM come from the germline V gene. Per the original data handling: Cell counts per sample came from amplifying reference gene primers. Repertoires were generated with immunoSEQ multiplex PCR, while TCRdb's copy carries only in-frame clones and drops some. V and J calls and clone size are as listed in that table; D and trimming were resolved from the DNA. The profile shows a few hundred thousand clones, 70% to 90% of them singletons. These data belong to a study of blood T cell repertoires in COVID-19.

This chain connects TRBV28 to TRBJ1-5, with unresolved D. This TCR derives from a man aged 45 to 65 who had recovered from COVID-19. Sequenced sample: peripheral blood. The DNA of the CDR3 is TGTGCCAGCAGCCCCGGCGGATCAAGCAATCAGCCCCAGCATTTT. Protein sequence: CASSPGGSSNQPQHF. Variable domain in full (rest from reference TRBV28 and TRBJ1-5): DVKVTQSSRYLVKRTGEKVFLECVQDMDHENMFWYRQDPGLGLRLIYFSYDVKMKEKGDIPEGYSVSREKKERFSLILESASTNQTSMYLCASSPGGSSNQPQHFGDGTRLSIL.